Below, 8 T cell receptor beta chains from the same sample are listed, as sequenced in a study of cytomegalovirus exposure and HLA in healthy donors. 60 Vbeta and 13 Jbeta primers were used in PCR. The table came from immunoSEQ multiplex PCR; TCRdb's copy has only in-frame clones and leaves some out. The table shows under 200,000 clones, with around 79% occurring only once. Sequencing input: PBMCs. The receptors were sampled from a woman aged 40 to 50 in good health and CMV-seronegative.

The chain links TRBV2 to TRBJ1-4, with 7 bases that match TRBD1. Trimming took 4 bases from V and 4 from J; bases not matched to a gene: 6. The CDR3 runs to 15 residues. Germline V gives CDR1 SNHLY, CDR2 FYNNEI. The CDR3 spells CASSGYRGSNEKLFF. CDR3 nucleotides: TGTGCCAGCAGTGGCTACAGGGGAAGTAATGAAAAACTGTTTTTT.

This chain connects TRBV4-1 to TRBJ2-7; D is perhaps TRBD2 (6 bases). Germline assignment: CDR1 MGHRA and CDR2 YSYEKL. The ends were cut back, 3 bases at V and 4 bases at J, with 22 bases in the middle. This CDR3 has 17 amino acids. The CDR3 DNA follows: TGCGCCAGCAGCCAGACTCCGCTAGCGACCGAATCTTACGAGCAGTACTTC. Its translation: CASSQTPLATESYEQYF.

The CDR3, as DNA: TGTGCCAGCAGCTTAGACGGGACCTACGAGCAGTACTTC. Its protein product is CASSLDGTYEQYF. This rearrangement joins TRBV11-2 to TRBJ2-7, with TRBD2 as a possible D gene (5 bases). The CDR3 extends over 13 amino acids. Deletions cut 0 bases from V and 2 bases from J, with 5 bases between. The germline CDR1 and CDR2 sequences are SGHAT and FQNNGV.

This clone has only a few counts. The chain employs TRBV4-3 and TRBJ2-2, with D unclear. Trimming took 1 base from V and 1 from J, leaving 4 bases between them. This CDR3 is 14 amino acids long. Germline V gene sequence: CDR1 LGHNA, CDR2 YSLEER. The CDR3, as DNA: TGCGCCAGCAGCCAAGTAGAGAACACCGGGGAGCTGTTTTTT. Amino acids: CASSQVENTGELFF.

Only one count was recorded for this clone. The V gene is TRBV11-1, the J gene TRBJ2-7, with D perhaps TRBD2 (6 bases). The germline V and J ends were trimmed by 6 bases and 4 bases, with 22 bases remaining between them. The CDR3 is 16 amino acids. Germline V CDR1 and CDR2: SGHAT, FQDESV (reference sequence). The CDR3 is CASRKNAGIINYEQYF. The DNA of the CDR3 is TGTGCCAGCAGAAAAAATGCGGGAATCATAAATTACGAGCAGTACTTC.

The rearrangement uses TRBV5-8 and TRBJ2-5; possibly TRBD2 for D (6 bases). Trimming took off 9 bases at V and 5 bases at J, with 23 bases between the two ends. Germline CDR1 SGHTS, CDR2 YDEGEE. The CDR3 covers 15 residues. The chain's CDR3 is CATKKGWREPETQYF. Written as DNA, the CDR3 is TGTGCCACCAAAAAAGGGTGGCGGGAACCTGAGACCCAGTACTTC.

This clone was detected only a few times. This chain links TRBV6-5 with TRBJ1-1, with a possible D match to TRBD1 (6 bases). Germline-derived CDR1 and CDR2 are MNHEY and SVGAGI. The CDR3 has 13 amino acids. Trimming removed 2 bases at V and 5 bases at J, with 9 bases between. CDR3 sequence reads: CASSYTQGTEAFF. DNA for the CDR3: TGTGCCAGCAGTTACACCCAGGGGACTGAAGCTTTCTTT.

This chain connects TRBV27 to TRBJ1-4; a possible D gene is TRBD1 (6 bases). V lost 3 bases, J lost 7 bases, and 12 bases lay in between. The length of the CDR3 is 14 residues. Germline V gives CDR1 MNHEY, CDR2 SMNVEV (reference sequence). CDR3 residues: CASSFSRGGEKLFF. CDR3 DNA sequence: TGTGCCAGCAGTTTTTCTAGGGGGGGTGAAAAACTGTTTTTT. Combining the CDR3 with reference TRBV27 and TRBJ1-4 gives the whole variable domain EAQVTQNPRYLITVTGKKLTVTCSQNMNHEYMSWYRQDPGLGLRQIYYSMNVEVTDKGDVPEGYKVSRKEKRNFPLILESPSPNQTSLYFCASSFSRGGEKLFFGSGTQLSVL.